The clone carrying this T cell receptor (beta chain) was seen a single time. The antigen is not known. The entry originates in a study of OX40 agonist ivuxolimab in advanced cancers. On the study more broadly: Checkpoint inhibitors had been given previously to over 30% of patients. Two patients with cutaneous melanoma and one with hepatocellular carcinoma, three in total, showed partial responses. General study results and limits: It was not determined which antigens were specifically recognized by the peripheral T cells that had undergone clonal expansion. CD4+ T cells averaged fewer expanded clones than CD8+ T cells.

TCRdb's table, derived via immunoSEQ multiplex PCR, lists solely in-frame clones and lacks some. The repertoire has roughly 80,000 clones, around 86% of them found once; the top ten carry approximately 0.3%. The J segment lost 5 bases and the V segment lost 5 bases, leaving 7 bases of the junction unmatched. The CDR3 extends over 14 amino acids. Looked up from germline, CDR1 is SGHRS and CDR2 is YFSETQ. The receptor comes from an adult with an advanced solid tumor such as melanoma, head and neck, liver or kidney cancer. The chain has TRBV5-1 and TRBJ2-5; TRBD1 matches 9 bases. The sample was CD4+ or CD8+ T cells sorted from blood, taken in a trial of the OX40 agonist ivuxolimab. CDR3 in DNA: TGCGCCAGCAGGCCCGGGACAGGGTTGGAGACCCAGTACTTC. It encodes CASRPGTGLETQYF.